This T cell receptor (beta chain) was sequenced for a study of T cell clones after liver transplantation. Study information: TCRbeta sequencing after a pre-transplant mixed lymphocyte reaction identified graft-donor-reactive clones, later tracked in post-transplant blood.

Concerning this clone itself: The antigen is unknown.

Study-level findings and limits: Post-transplant time points were not standardized, so conclusions are preliminary.

TCRdb keeps only in-frame clones here, not all; method: immunoSEQ multiplex PCR. The sample consists of tens of thousands of clones, roughly 70% of them appearing once. CDR3 length: 14 residues. CDR1 is SEHNR, CDR2 FQNEAQ, per germline (reference sequence). The V and J ends lost 0 bases and 2 bases respectively, with 6 bases between them. This specimen consisted of CD4+ T cells from blood, obtained at the approximately 16-month timepoint. This receptor was identified in a human patient who received a liver transplant. Some T cells could come from the graft donor. The gene calls are TRBV7-9 and TRBJ2-3; a weak D match, TRBD2 (5 bases). The CDR3 protein is CASSLAGDTDTQYF. DNA for the CDR3: TGTGCCAGCAGCTTAGCCGGGGACACAGATACGCAGTATTTT.